These 25 T cell receptor beta chains were all obtained from the same sample, sequenced in a study of metastatic and nonmetastatic thyroid tumors. With MiXCR, TCRdb called clones anew from the PCR reads. The sample records 65,000 or so clones, 4% to 4.5% being singletons. No treatment had been given to any patient before thyroid surgery. The sequencing input was blood. Source of these receptors: a female donor with papillary thyroid cancer or a benign thyroid nodule (not recorded which). Some clones in this sample may be carry-over from other donors' samples.

This clone has a count of ten or more. The chain recombines TRBV7-3 with TRBJ1-1; weak D call: TRBD1 (5 bases). CDR3 length equals 15 residues. Germline CDR1 is SGHTA and CDR2 is FQGTGA. With 2 bases removed from V and 1 base from J, the gap between germline ends came to 11 bases. The CDR3 region is CASSLEGAGNTEAFF. The CDR3 DNA follows: TGTGCCAGCAGCTTAGAAGGGGCCGGGAACACTGAAGCTTTCTTT.

This clone occurred many times. The chain recombines TRBV20-1 with TRBJ1-5; TRBD1 agrees at 8 bases. This CDR3 has 15 amino acids. Germline loops: CDR1 DFQATT, CDR2 SNEGSKA (reference sequence). After removal of 3 bases from V and 5 bases from J, the junction contained 9 bases not matched to a gene. The chain's CDR3 is CSASVWTGLDQPQHF. DNA of the CDR3: TGCAGTGCTAGTGTCTGGACAGGGCTAGATCAGCCCCAGCATTTT.

In this sample, this clone turned up many times. V and J are TRBV6-5 and TRBJ1-3; no clear D gene. Germline V CDR1 and CDR2: MNHEY, SVGAGI. The CDR3 covers 15 residues. Trimming left V 0 bases short and J 0 bases short, with 6 bases between. CDR3 sequence reads: CASSYSQASGNTIYF. As DNA, the CDR3 is TGTGCCAGCAGTTACTCTCAGGCCTCTGGAAACACCATATATTTT.

This clone was counted ten times or more. The chain joins TRBV16 to TRBJ1-2; 7 bases fit TRBD1. In germline, CDR1 is KGHSY, CDR2 FQNENV. V shed 5 bases, J shed 2 bases, and the junction held 2 bases outside the gene matches. The CDR3 spans 13 residues. The DNA of the CDR3 is TGTGCCAGCAGCGGGGACAGAAACTATGGCTACACCTTC. It translates to CASSGDRNYGYTF. Combining the CDR3 with reference TRBV16 and TRBJ1-2 gives the whole variable domain GEEVAQTPKHLVRGEGQKAKLYCAPIKGHSYVFWYQQVLKNEFKFLISFQNENVFDETGMPKERFSAKCLPNSPCSLEIQATKLEDSAVYFCASSGDRNYGYTFGSGTRLTVV.

This clone was found many times. Here the CDR3 reads CASSAGGPIDTQYF. In nucleotides, the CDR3 is TGTGCCAGCTCAGCGGGAGGGCCAATAGATACGCAGTATTTT. This chain connects TRBV27 to TRBJ2-3, with 10 bases fitting TRBD2. The CDR3 sequence is 14 residues long. The germline gives CDR1 MNHEY, CDR2 SMNVEV (reference sequence). The trim removed 8 bases at V and 5 bases at J, leaving 7 bases unmatched.

Ten or more counts support this clone. This sequence joins TRBV20-1 and TRBJ1-2, with D possibly matching TRBD1 (5 bases). This CDR3 is 13 amino acids long. V gave up 3 bases and J gave up 4 bases, with 12 bases separating them. Germline V gene data show CDR1 as DFQATT and CDR2 as SNEGSKA (reference sequence). CDR3 nucleotides: TGCAGTGCTAGCCCAGGGCCTACCTATGGCTACACCTTC. This sequence encodes CSASPGPTYGYTF.

This clone was detected many times. The chain uses TRBV19 and TRBJ2-1; D not certain. CDR3 length equals 15 residues. Germline CDR1 and CDR2: LNHDA and SQIVND (reference sequence). Trimming took 3 bases from V and 4 from J, leaving 13 bases between them. CDR3 DNA sequence: TGTGCCAGTAGTATGGGCCCGGATTGGTACAATGAGCAGTTCTTC. Amino acids: CASSMGPDWYNEQFF.

As to this clone: Other DNA sequences of this sample code for an identical CDR3. The V gene is TRBV10-2, the J gene TRBJ1-5; TRBD1 is a possible D gene (6 bases). Germline V CDR1 and CDR2: WSHSY, SAAADI. The V end lost 2 bases, the J end lost 7 bases, and 12 bases lay between the germline ends. CDR3 size: 14 residues. In nucleotides, the CDR3 is TGCGCCAGCAGTGAGAGCGGGGGCGGGCAGCCCCAGCATTTT. It translates to CASSESGGGQPQHF.

In regard to this clone: Mismatch with germline at one junction end may stem from a read error. The CDR3, as DNA: TGCGCCAGCATCTTGTCTAGCGGGGGTCGAGATACGCAGTATTTT. Translated: CASILSSGGRDTQYF. This chain joins TRBV5-1 and TRBJ2-3; 10 nucleotides align to TRBD2. This CDR3 has 15 amino acids. The germline CDR1 and CDR2 sequences are SGHRS and YFSETQ.

CDR3: CSPSLTYGYTF. CDR3 nucleotides: TGCAGTCCATCATTGACCTATGGCTACACCTTC. The chain employs TRBV20-1 and TRBJ1-2; D gene unclear. Germline-derived CDR1 and CDR2 are DFQATT and SNEGSKA (reference sequence). The V end lost 8 bases, the J end lost 4 bases, and 11 bases lay between the germline ends. This CDR3 region has 11 residues.

This clone was recorded many times. At one end the junction does not follow the germline gene, possibly because of a read error. The V call is TRBV5-1, the J call TRBJ1-2; no clear D. CDR1 is SGHRS, CDR2 YFSETQ, per germline. The CDR3 loop spans 15 amino acids. The CDR3 DNA reads as TGCGCCAGCAGCTTGGGGGGAAACTCTCGCTATGCCTACACCTTC. Its translation: CASSLGGNSRYAYTF.

This clone was counted at least ten times. This sequence joins TRBV5-1 and TRBJ2-1; possibly TRBD2 for D (6 bases). V lost 4 bases and J 12 bases, leaving 29 bases between the germline ends. The CDR3 sequence is 17 residues long. Germline V gives CDR1 SGHRS, CDR2 YFSETQ. Here the CDR3 reads CASSRGALRRESVGQFF. DNA for the CDR3: TGCGCCAGCAGCCGTGGGGCATTGCGGCGGGAAAGCGTAGGGCAGTTCTTC.

There are many counts of this clone. The chain is built from TRBV6-5 and TRBJ1-3; D unresolved. CDR3 size: 15 residues. V lost 2 bases and J 0 bases, leaving 8 bases between the germline ends. Germline loops: CDR1 MNHEY, CDR2 SVGAGI. In DNA, the CDR3 is TGTGCCAGCAGTTACGGCGGAGGCTCTGGAAACACCATATATTTT. Its protein product is CASSYGGGSGNTIYF.

The CDR3 DNA sequence: TGTGCCAGCCAGAGGAGGGGTGTAGCGGATAGCACAGATACGCAGTATTTT. Its translation is CASQRRGVADSTDTQYF. The chain carries TRBV6-2 or TRBV6-3 and TRBJ2-3; D is possibly TRBD2 (6 bases). There are 17 residues in the CDR3. Trimming took 8 bases from V and 0 from J, leaving 21 bases between them. Germline CDR1 and CDR2: MNHEY and SVGEGT.

This clone was found many times. J is TRBJ2-3 and V is TRBV5-6; no firm D call. CDR1 and CDR2 from the germline V gene are SGHDT and YYEEEE. The CDR3 loop spans 12 amino acids. Trimming pared 4 bases from V and 4 bases from J, leaving 7 bases between. CDR3 in DNA: TGTGCCAGCAGCCGGTCCGCAGATACGCAGTATTTT. Translating gives CASSRSADTQYF.

This clone was seen more than once but under ten times. The J gene is TRBJ2-3, the V gene TRBV20-1; D gene ambiguous. The CDR3 has 16 residues. Germline-derived CDR1 and CDR2 are DFQATT and SNEGSKA (reference sequence). The V end lost 4 bases, the J end lost 0 bases, and 17 bases lay between the germline ends. CDR3 DNA sequence: TGCAGTGCTACCACGCTCACCGAAGGGAGCACAGATACGCAGTATTTT. It yields the protein CSATTLTEGSTDTQYF.

Here the CDR3 reads CASSGRLAGDVVGYEQYF. CDR3 in DNA: TGTGCCAGCAGCGGGCGCTTAGCGGGAGACGTCGTCGGCTACGAGCAGTACTTC. The chain uses TRBV27 and TRBJ2-7; 9 bases map to TRBD2. CDR1 is MNHEY and CDR2 is SMNVEV in the germline V gene (reference sequence). CDR3 length: 18 residues. The junction had 18 bases not matched to a gene; V was cut back by 6 bases and J by 3 bases.

V is TRBV3-1 and J is TRBJ1-1, with 9 nucleotides matching TRBD1. V shed 4 bases, J shed 2 bases, and the junction held 2 bases outside the gene matches. The CDR3 has 14 amino acids. Germline-derived CDR1 and CDR2 are LGHDT and YNNKEL (reference sequence). CDR3 nucleotides: TGTGCCAGCAGCCCGACAGGGGGAAACACTGAAGCTTTCTTT. Translated: CASSPTGGNTEAFF.

This clone has a handful of counts. V is TRBV27 and J is TRBJ2-1; D may be TRBD1 or TRBD2 (5 bases each). Looked up from germline, CDR1 is MNHEY and CDR2 is SMNVEV (reference sequence). Trimming shortened V by 6 bases and J by 5 bases, and 14 bases separated the two germline ends. The CDR3 length is 14 residues. As DNA, the CDR3 is TGTGCCAGCAGCCCTTGGGGGAAGGACAATGAGCAGTTCTTC. It codes for CASSPWGKDNEQFF.

CDR3 sequence (DNA): TGCGCCAGCAGTTTCGGGACTAGCCCTTACAATGAGCAGTTCTTC. Amino acid sequence: CASSFGTSPYNEQFF. The gene calls are TRBV5-1 and TRBJ2-1; 9 bases fit TRBD2. Germline CDR1 SGHRS, CDR2 YFSETQ. J lost 4 bases, V lost 5 bases, and 7 bases had no gene match. This CDR3 is 15 amino acids long.

This clone was recorded a few times. The final CDR3 position lacks the conserved phenylalanine or tryptophan, pointing to a likely read error. The rearrangement links TRBV2 to TRBJ1-3; no firm D call. Per germline, CDR1 SNHLY and CDR2 FYNNEI. The CDR3 covers 14 residues. This CDR3 is CVSSESGAGNTIYS. In nucleotides, the CDR3 is TGTGTCAGCAGCGAAAGCGGAGCTGGAAACACCATATATTCT.

This clone was found many times. The chain's CDR3 is CSASLDEQFF. The CDR3 nucleotides read TGCAGTGCTAGTCTCGATGAGCAGTTCTTC. V is TRBV20-1 and J is TRBJ2-1; D gene uncertain. V was shortened by 3 bases and J by 8 bases, with 5 bases between the two germline ends. This CDR3 contains 10 residues. Germline loops: CDR1 DFQATT, CDR2 SNEGSKA (reference sequence).

This chain links TRBV9 with TRBJ2-1, with 9 nucleotides matching TRBD2. J lost 7 bases, V lost 8 bases, and 13 bases had no gene match. Germline CDR1 SGDLS, CDR2 YYNGEE. The CDR3 has 15 residues. The CDR3 spells CARSNGGGRGNEQFF. For the CDR3, the DNA is TGTGCCAGAAGTAACGGCGGCGGGAGGGGAAATGAGCAGTTCTTC. The whole variable domain, remainder taken from reference TRBV9 and TRBJ2-1, is DSGVTQTPKHLITATGQRVTLRCSPRSGDLSVYWYQQSLDQGLQFLIQYYNGEERAKGNILERFSAQQFPDLHSELNLSSLELGDSALYFCARSNGGGRGNEQFFGPGTRLTVL.

This sequence joins TRBV5-4 and TRBJ2-1; D could derive from TRBD1 or TRBD2 (5 bases each). CDR3 size: 15 residues. V lost 4 bases and J lost 1, with 12 bases in between. Germline V gene lookup returns CDR1 SGHNT and CDR2 YYREEE (reference sequence). CDR3 DNA sequence: TGTGCCAGCAGCACCGGGACGGTATCCTACAATGAGCAGTTCTTC. Translating gives CASSTGTVSYNEQFF. Complete variable domain (other parts from reference TRBV5-4 and TRBJ2-1): ETGVTQSPTHLIKTRGQQVTLRCSSQSGHNTVSWYQQALGQGPQFIFQYYREEENGRGNFPPRFSGLQFPNYSSELNVNALELDDSALYLCASSTGTVSYNEQFFGPGTRLTVL.

This clone was observed a few times. A junction end diverges from the germline sequence, so it may reflect a read error. The chain links TRBV28 to TRBJ2-6, with 7 nucleotides matching TRBD2. The CDR3 runs 12 residues. Germline V gene lookup returns CDR1 MDHEN and CDR2 SYDVKM. This CDR3 is CASRDRGERHCF. The CDR3 DNA reads as TGTGCCAGCCGGGACCGGGGGGAGAGGCATTGCTTC.